Below, 32 T cell receptor beta chains from the same sample are listed, as sequenced in a study of blood T cell repertoires in COVID-19. Measured with immunoSEQ multiplex PCR; TCRdb has only the in-frame clones, and not every one. The sample consists of around 200,000 clones, over 75% of them appearing once. The sample comprised peripheral blood. All receptors come from a man aged 35 to 55 with active or convalescent COVID-19.

The chain uses TRBV30 and TRBJ2-7; perhaps TRBD1 as D (6 bases). The CDR3 extends over 14 amino acids. Germline V gene lookup returns CDR1 GTSNPN and CDR2 SVGIG (reference sequence). Written as DNA, the CDR3 is TGTGCTCTCAATGAGGGGACATATAACTACGAGCAGTACTTC. It is translated as CALNEGTYNYEQYF.

This clone came up a few times. The V call is TRBV27, the J call TRBJ2-7; 9 nucleotides align to TRBD2. V gave up 2 bases and J gave up 6 bases; unmatched junction bases: 5. This CDR3 is built from 14 residues. CDR1 is MNHEY and CDR2 is SMNVEV in the germline V gene (reference sequence). The CDR3 loop is CASSLLAGTGEQYF. DNA of the CDR3: TGTGCCAGCAGTTTACTAGCGGGAACGGGCGAGCAGTACTTC.

In DNA form, the CDR3 reads TGCAGCGTTGTAGGGCAGGGCCTAGCTGAAGCTTTCTTT. Encoded protein: CSVVGQGLAEAFF. V and J are TRBV29-1 and TRBJ1-1; D might be TRBD1 (5 bases). The V and J ends lost 4 bases and 6 bases respectively, with 15 bases between them. This CDR3 region has 13 residues. Germline CDR1 reads SQVTM; CDR2 reads ANQGSEA.

The V and J genes are TRBV5-1 and TRBJ1-6, with TRBD1 identical over 7 bases. The CDR3 covers 17 residues. V dropped 0 bases and J dropped 7; count of bases not matched to a gene: 10. In germline, CDR1 is SGHRS, CDR2 YFSETQ. This CDR3 reads CASSLDRGELGNSPLHF. In nucleotides, the CDR3 is TGCGCCAGCAGCTTGGACAGGGGTGAGCTTGGGAATTCACCCCTCCACTTT.

CDR3 bases: TGTGCCAGCAGTTACCAGCTAGCGGGTCGGGAGACCCAGTACTTC. It codes for CASSYQLAGRETQYF. This rearrangement joins TRBV6-5 to TRBJ2-5, with 8 bases fitting TRBD2. The junction had 7 bases not matched to a gene; V was cut back by 2 bases and J by 5 bases. The CDR3 has 15 amino acids. The germline V gene encodes CDR1 MNHEY and CDR2 SVGAGI.

This chain connects TRBV3-1 (or the pseudogene TRBV3-2) to TRBJ1-4; 8 bases agree with TRBD1. V was clipped by 4 bases and J by 7 bases; unmatched bases: 11. Per the germline V gene, CDR1 is LGHDT and CDR2 is YNNKEL (reference sequence). This CDR3 contains 16 residues. The CDR3 bases are TGTGCCAGCAGCCTAACCCCAAGCAGGGGGCGTGAAAAACTGTTTTTT. Its translation: CASSLTPSRGREKLFF.

V gene TRBV19 combines with J gene TRBJ1-1; a weak D match, TRBD1 (5 bases). V lost 7 bases and J lost 4, with 16 bases in between. The length of the CDR3 is 14 residues. Germline loops: CDR1 LNHDA, CDR2 SQIVND (reference sequence). The CDR3 reads CASTPPGSSTEAFF. The CDR3 nucleotides are TGTGCCAGTACCCCCCCAGGGTCGAGCACTGAAGCTTTCTTT.

This chain joins TRBV3-1 (or the pseudogene TRBV3-2) and TRBJ1-2, with a possible D match to TRBD1 (5 bases). The CDR3 runs to 14 residues. V lost 1 base, J lost 5 bases, and 11 bases lay in between. Germline V lookup: CDR1 LGHDT, CDR2 YNNKEL (reference sequence). CDR3 nucleotide sequence: TGTGCCAGCAGCCAAGTAGAAGGGGTTTATGGCTACACCTTC. Amino acid sequence: CASSQVEGVYGYTF.

The rearrangement joins TRBV6-1 to TRBJ2-7; possibly TRBD1 for D (6 bases). Trimming stripped 2 bases from V and 4 bases from J, with 24 bases between. CDR1 is MNHNS, CDR2 SASEGT, per germline. The CDR3 loop spans 18 amino acids. As DNA, the CDR3 is TGTGCCAGCAGTGAATTGGTAGTAGGTGGACAGAATATATACGAGCAGTACTTC. The encoded protein is CASSELVVGGQNIYEQYF.

The rearrangement uses TRBV5-1 and TRBJ2-5, with 8 bases matching TRBD1. The V segment lost 4 bases and the J segment 5 bases; nucleotides outside the gene matches: 7. CDR1 and CDR2 (germline): SGHRS, YFSETQ. This CDR3 spans 14 amino acids. CDR3 DNA: TGCGCCAGCAGCGCACCCAGGGGGCCGGAGACCCAGTACTTC. It encodes CASSAPRGPETQYF.

This clone was seen once. The rearrangement uses TRBV15 and TRBJ1-1; D is undetermined. CDR3 length: 13 residues. CDR1 is LNHNV and CDR2 is YYDKDF in the germline V gene (reference sequence). V was pared by 8 bases and J by 10 bases, with 20 bases between. CDR3 region: CATAGGPGYRAFF. The CDR3 nucleotides read TGTGCCACCGCGGGCGGGCCAGGCTATAGAGCTTTCTTT.

The rearrangement uses TRBV12-3 or TRBV12-4 and TRBJ1-2; no reliable D call. CDR3 length: 12 residues. The V and J ends lost 3 bases and 4 bases respectively, with 6 bases between them. CDR3: CASSFSVYGYTF. As DNA, the CDR3 is TGTGCCAGCAGTTTTTCGGTCTATGGCTACACCTTC.

This clone was counted only a few times. This chain uses TRBV7-6 with TRBJ1-4; D remains ambiguous. Germline V lookup: CDR1 SGHVS, CDR2 FNYEAQ. V was pared by 3 bases and J by 5 bases, with 16 bases between. This CDR3 comprises 16 residues. CDR3 sequence (DNA): TGTGCCAGCAGCTTGGATCGTGGAACTATCAATGAAAAACTGTTTTTT. Amino acids: CASSLDRGTINEKLFF. Together with reference TRBV7-6 and TRBJ1-4, the CDR3 gives the full variable domain: GAGVSQSPRYKVTKRGQDVALRCDPISGHVSLYWYRQALGQGPEFLTYFNYEAQQDKSGLPNDRFSAERPEGSISTLTIQRTEQRDSAMYRCASSLDRGTINEKLFFGSGTQLSVL.

This sequence joins TRBV27 and TRBJ2-1; possibly TRBD1 for D (6 bases). This CDR3 comprises 13 residues. The germline gives CDR1 MNHEY, CDR2 SMNVEV (reference sequence). Trimming pared 2 bases from V and 5 bases from J, leaving 7 bases between. The CDR3 sequence is CASSLTGHNEQFF. The CDR3 DNA is TGTGCCAGCAGTTTAACAGGGCACAATGAGCAGTTCTTC.

The rearrangement joins TRBV6-1 to TRBJ2-2; unclear D gene. V was pared by 2 bases and J by 0 bases, with 7 bases between. This CDR3 has 15 amino acids. Looked up from germline, CDR1 is MNHNS and CDR2 is SASEGT. CDR3 nucleotides: TGTGCCAGCAGTGAATGGTCTACGAACACCGGGGAGCTGTTTTTT. Its translation is CASSEWSTNTGELFF.

This chain joins TRBV2 and TRBJ2-4; D ambiguous. V lost 4 bases and J 5 bases, leaving 6 bases between the germline ends. Germline values: CDR1 SNHLY, CDR2 FYNNEI. There are 12 residues in the CDR3. The CDR3 DNA sequence: TGTGCCAGCAGTGGACGGGAAAACATTCAGTACTTC. Translated: CASSGRENIQYF.

CDR3 nucleotides: TGTGCCACCAGCAGAGATTGGACAGGGGAGGCCAATCAGCCCCAGCATTTT. Its translation is CATSRDWTGEANQPQHF. The rearrangement uses TRBV15 and TRBJ1-5, with 9 bases identical to TRBD1. This CDR3 has 17 residues. Germline CDR1 and CDR2: LNHNV and YYDKDF (reference sequence). Trimming at V came to 0 bases and at J to 3 bases, leaving 6 bases not matched to a gene.

V is TRBV7-9 and J is TRBJ2-3, with TRBD2 as a possible D gene (6 bases). CDR1 is SEHNR and CDR2 is FQNEAQ in the germline V gene (reference sequence). The CDR3 spans 14 residues. Trimming pared 3 bases from V and 5 bases from J, leaving 12 bases between. CDR3 protein: CASSFGGRLDTQYF. The CDR3 DNA follows: TGTGCCAGCAGCTTCGGAGGGCGGTTAGATACGCAGTATTTT.

This clone was counted a single time. V usage is TRBV7-9 and J usage is TRBJ2-3; TRBD2 aligns across 9 bases. CDR1 and CDR2 from the germline V gene are SEHNR and FQNEAQ (reference sequence). This CDR3 is built from 16 residues. Trimming cost V 3 bases and J 4 bases; bases outside gene matches: 8. The CDR3 protein is CASSFRAGGPADTQYF. The CDR3 DNA follows: TGTGCCAGCAGCTTCCGGGCGGGAGGGCCGGCAGATACGCAGTATTTT.

This clone has a single count. The genes are TRBV2 and TRBJ2-7, with TRBD2 matching 8 bases. Looked up from germline, CDR1 is SNHLY and CDR2 is FYNNEI. Unmatched junction bases numbered 3, after V lost 7 bases and J lost 7 bases. This CDR3 has 11 amino acids. The CDR3 is CASILAGEQYF. The DNA of the CDR3 is TGTGCCAGCATATTAGCGGGAGAGCAGTACTTC.

V is TRBV30 and J is TRBJ1-1; D is perhaps TRBD1 (5 bases). The V end lost 2 bases, the J end lost 5 bases, and 9 bases lay between the germline ends. The CDR3 is 12 amino acids. Germline assignment: CDR1 GTSNPN and CDR2 SVGIG (reference sequence). CDR3 sequence (DNA): TGTGCCTGGAGTCGGGGGTTTACTGAAGCTTTCTTT. This sequence encodes CAWSRGFTEAFF.

The chain is built from TRBV16 and TRBJ1-4; possibly TRBD1 for D (6 bases). Trimming removed 1 base at V and 8 bases at J, with 8 bases between. Germline values: CDR1 KGHSY, CDR2 FQNENV. This CDR3 has 13 residues. The CDR3 protein is CASSQFQGEKLFF. CDR3 nucleotides: TGTGCCAGCAGCCAATTTCAGGGGGAAAAACTGTTTTTT. The variable domain in full, with the rest retrieved from reference TRBV16 and TRBJ1-4, is GEEVAQTPKHLVRGEGQKAKLYCAPIKGHSYVFWYQQVLKNEFKFLISFQNENVFDETGMPKERFSAKCLPNSPCSLEIQATKLEDSAVYFCASSQFQGEKLFFGSGTQLSVL.

The V gene is TRBV5-1, the J gene TRBJ1-6; 9 nucleotides line up with TRBD1. The V segment lost 6 bases and the J segment 5 bases; nucleotides outside the gene matches: 3. The CDR3 has 14 amino acids. Looked up from germline, CDR1 is SGHRS and CDR2 is YFSETQ. Written as DNA, the CDR3 is TGCGCCAGCACGCGGACAGGGGATAATTCACCCCTCCACTTT. Amino acid sequence: CASTRTGDNSPLHF. Together with reference TRBV5-1 and TRBJ1-6, the CDR3 gives the full variable domain: KAGVTQTPRYLIKTRGQQVTLSCSPISGHRSVSWYQQTPGQGLQFLFEYFSETQRNKGNFPGRFSGRQFSNSRSEMNVSTLELGDSALYLCASTRTGDNSPLHFGNGTRLTVT.

This clone was recorded only once. This chain uses TRBV27 with TRBJ1-2; 7 nucleotides match TRBD1. CDR3 length: 14 amino acids. V lost 4 bases, J lost 6 bases, and 8 bases stayed unmatched. CDR1 MNHEY and CDR2 SMNVEV come from the germline V gene (reference sequence). The CDR3 reads CASSYSDRDDGYTF. The DNA of the CDR3 is TGTGCCAGCAGTTACTCCGACAGGGACGATGGCTACACCTTC.

V and J are TRBV12-3 or TRBV12-4 and TRBJ2-7; D might be TRBD1 (5 bases). The V and J ends lost 1 base and 6 bases respectively, with 10 bases between them. This CDR3 spans 13 amino acids. CDR3 DNA: TGTGCCAGCAGTTTAGTAGGGGCTTTCGAGCAGTACTTC. Protein: CASSLVGAFEQYF.

This clone has just one count. The V gene is TRBV19, the J gene TRBJ2-1; D unresolved. Germline lookup yields CDR1 LNHDA and CDR2 SQIVND (reference sequence). Between the trimmed V and J ends, which lost 5 bases and 2 bases, there was a span of 13 bases. The CDR3 length is 15 residues. CDR3 nucleotide sequence: TGTGCCAGTAGTCCCAGTTCCCTCCCCTACAATGAGCAGTTCTTC. It translates to CASSPSSLPYNEQFF.

For this clone: This same CDR3 is encoded by further DNA sequences in the sample. The CDR3 reads CASSFGDYEQYF. The CDR3 DNA sequence: TGTGCCAGCAGTTTCGGGGATTACGAGCAGTACTTC. This sequence joins TRBV28 and TRBJ2-7; tentatively, D is TRBD2 (5 bases). The V end was cut by 3 bases, the J end by 4 bases, with 7 bases between. The germline V gene encodes CDR1 MDHEN and CDR2 SYDVKM. CDR3 size: 12 residues. Looking up the rest from reference TRBV28 and TRBJ2-7 gives the full variable domain: DVKVTQSSRYLVKRTGEKVFLECVQDMDHENMFWYRQDPGLGLRLIYFSYDVKMKEKGDIPEGYSVSREKKERFSLILESASTNQTSMYLCASSFGDYEQYFGPGTRLTVT.

The gene calls are TRBV7-2 and TRBJ1-1; 12 nucleotides agree with TRBD1. The V segment lost 11 bases and the J segment 2 bases; nucleotides outside the gene matches: 15. Germline V gene lookup returns CDR1 SGHTA and CDR2 FQGNSA. This CDR3 is 17 amino acids long. CDR3 DNA: TGTGCCGAGAATACACCGGGACAGGGGGCTTTAAACACTGAAGCTTTCTTT. Amino acid sequence: CAENTPGQGALNTEAFF.

The gene calls are TRBV2 and TRBJ2-5; 10 bases match TRBD1. The CDR3 is made up of 16 amino acids. The germline V gene encodes CDR1 SNHLY and CDR2 FYNNEI. The V segment lost 6 bases and the J segment 4 bases; nucleotides outside the gene matches: 11. The CDR3 bases are TGTGCCAGCAGCCCTGCTGACAGGGGGCCGCCAGAGACCCAGTACTTC. Its translation is CASSPADRGPPETQYF.

V and J are TRBV27 and TRBJ1-2; possibly TRBD1 for D (5 bases). Trimming took 4 bases from V and 6 from J, leaving 9 bases between them. This CDR3 is built from 12 residues. The germline CDR1 and CDR2 sequences are MNHEY and SMNVEV (reference sequence). DNA for the CDR3: TGTGCCAGCAGTTCAGGGTTCGATGGCTACACCTTC. Protein sequence: CASSSGFDGYTF.

V and J are TRBV11-2 and TRBJ2-3, with 7 bases identical to TRBD1. This CDR3 has 18 residues. The V segment lost 6 bases and the J segment 3 bases; nucleotides outside the gene matches: 18. Germline-derived CDR1 and CDR2 are SGHAT and FQNNGV. CDR3 coding DNA: TGTGCCAGCAGTAGAACTTCAAACAGGGGTGTGGGGACAGATACGCAGTATTTT. It translates to CASSRTSNRGVGTDTQYF.

In DNA, the CDR3 is TGTGCCAGCAGCCCTGACTGGAGAAATTCACCCCTCCACTTT. Protein: CASSPDWRNSPLHF. This chain links TRBV5-6 with TRBJ1-6, with D unresolved. Trimming stripped 4 bases from V and 7 bases from J, with 12 bases between. Germline-derived CDR1 and CDR2 are SGHDT and YYEEEE. This CDR3 region has 14 residues.